This T cell receptor (beta chain) came from a study of T-cell memory formation after mild COVID-19. This clonotype appeared a few times. TCRdb called the 5' RACE reads again in MiXCR, with one record for every CDR3 protein. The table lists around 410,000 distinct CDR3 sequences, 23% of them singletons. The V and J ends lost 1 base and 4 bases, in that order; junction bases with no gene match: 2. Germline loops: CDR1 SQVTM, CDR2 ANQGSEA. The length of the CDR3 is 13 residues. The source of this sequence is an adult woman who had mild COVID-19 (a few samples of this study predate the infection). Cell type and time point are not known. The sequenced sample was PBMCs or a T cell subset sorted from them (not recorded which). This chain connects TRBV29-1 to TRBJ2-5; TRBD2 matches 8 bases. CDR3 protein: CSVEGLAGETQYF. The CDR3 DNA reads as TGCAGCGTTGAAGGGCTAGCGGGAGAGACCCAGTACTTC.